The 10 T cell receptor beta chains below all came from one sample that was sequenced in a study of blood T cell repertoires in COVID-19. Clones were read by immunoSEQ multiplex PCR, and TCRdb kept only the in-frame ones, dropping some. The sample includes tens of thousands of clones, approximately 86% of them seen just once. The sample consisted of peripheral blood. These receptors came from a man aged 60 to 75 with acute or convalescent COVID-19.

J is TRBJ1-2 and V is TRBV5-1; 8 bases match TRBD1. The CDR3 consists of 15 residues. V shed 0 bases, J shed 8 bases, and the junction held 9 bases outside the gene matches. CDR1 and CDR2 from the germline V gene are SGHRS and YFSETQ. For the CDR3, the DNA is TGCGCCAGCAGCTTGGCCGGACAGGGCGGGGAAGGCTACACCTTC. Its protein product is CASSLAGQGGEGYTF.

The genes are TRBV15 and TRBJ2-6; no clear D. CDR3 length equals 19 residues. The V end lost 0 bases, the J end lost 0 bases, and 15 bases lay between the germline ends. CDR1 and CDR2 from the germline V gene are LNHNV and YYDKDF (reference sequence). The CDR3 is CATSRDPFRRSSGANVLTF. The CDR3 DNA reads as TGTGCCACCAGCAGAGATCCTTTCCGACGGAGCTCTGGGGCCAACGTCCTGACTTTC. The full variable domain, rest sourced from reference TRBV15 and TRBJ2-6, is DAMVIQNPRYQVTQFGKPVTLSCSQTLNHNVMYWYQQKSSQAPKLLFHYYDKDFNNEADTPDNFQSRRPNTSFCFLDIRSPGLGDTAMYLCATSRDPFRRSSGANVLTFGAGSRLTVL.

This clone was observed a single time. This sequence joins TRBV12-3 or TRBV12-4 and TRBJ2-5; D possibly corresponds to TRBD2 (5 bases). This CDR3 spans 11 amino acids. Trimming took off 6 bases at V and 7 bases at J, with 9 bases between the two ends. The CDR3 protein is CASRLGGTQYF. CDR3 sequence (DNA): TGTGCCAGCAGACTAGGCGGGACCCAGTACTTC.

The gene calls are TRBV2 and TRBJ2-7; 8 bases are shared with TRBD1. The CDR3 contains 15 residues. J gave up 2 bases and V 5 bases, and 8 bases lay outside the gene matches. From germline, CDR1 is SNHLY and CDR2 FYNNEI. CDR3 in DNA: TGTGCCAGCAGTCCTCGGGACAGGCGGACCTACGAGCAGTACTTC. Its protein product is CASSPRDRRTYEQYF.

This clone showed up just a few times. The chain has TRBV2 and TRBJ1-2; possibly TRBD1 for D (5 bases). The CDR3 totals 12 residues. The V gene's germline CDR1 is SNHLY and CDR2 FYNNEI. V gave up 5 bases and J gave up 5 bases, with 9 bases separating them. CDR3 in DNA: TGTGCCAGCAGTCCCAGGGCGTATGGCTACACCTTC. Translation: CASSPRAYGYTF.

The V and J genes are TRBV28 and TRBJ1-6; D remains unclear. The CDR3 extends over 14 amino acids. Germline V gives CDR1 MDHEN, CDR2 SYDVKM. The germline V and J ends were trimmed by 7 bases and 8 bases, with 15 bases remaining between them. The CDR3 DNA reads as TGTGCCAGCAATAGGCGGTCCGATGATTCACCCCTCCACTTT. Protein sequence: CASNRRSDDSPLHF.

The J gene is TRBJ1-6, the V gene TRBV2; D is possibly TRBD1 (6 bases). The V end lost 7 bases, the J end lost 9 bases, and 19 bases lay between the germline ends. Per germline, CDR1 SNHLY and CDR2 FYNNEI. The CDR3 contains 15 residues. CDR3 region: CASTGRGAGGSPLHF. The CDR3 DNA is TGTGCCAGCACCGGGCGGGGGGCAGGTGGTTCACCCCTCCACTTT. Full variable domain (rest looked up from reference TRBV2 and TRBJ1-6): EPEVTQTPSHQVTQMGQEVILRCVPISNHLYFYWYRQILGQKVEFLVSFYNNEISEKSEIFDDQFSVERPDGSNFTLKIRSTKLEDSAMYFCASTGRGAGGSPLHFGNGTRLTVT.

The chain joins TRBV27 to TRBJ2-1, with TRBD1 matching over 9 bases. The CDR3 is made up of 13 amino acids. CDR1 is MNHEY and CDR2 is SMNVEV in the germline V gene (reference sequence). The junction had 2 bases not matched to a gene; V was cut back by 8 bases and J by 3 bases. For the CDR3, the DNA is TGTGCCAGCCGGGGACAGGGCTACAATGAGCAGTTCTTC. Its translation is CASRGQGYNEQFF.

The V call is TRBV3-1 (or the pseudogene TRBV3-2), the J call TRBJ2-2; D might be TRBD1 (5 bases). There are 18 residues in the CDR3. V lost 2 bases, J lost 4 bases, and 20 bases lay in between. Germline CDR1 is LGHDT and CDR2 is YNNKEL (reference sequence). CDR3 sequence reads: CASSQFAGIRAITGELFF. The CDR3 nucleotides read TGTGCCAGCAGCCAATTTGCAGGGATCCGTGCGATCACCGGGGAGCTGTTTTTT.

The V and J genes are TRBV7-2 and TRBJ1-3; weak D call: TRBD1 (5 bases). V was shortened by 5 bases and J by 2 bases, with 13 bases between the two germline ends. CDR3 size: 15 residues. In germline, CDR1 is SGHTA, CDR2 FQGNSA. CDR3 loop: CASSPQGGTGNTIYF. The CDR3 bases are TGTGCCAGCAGCCCCCAGGGAGGGACTGGAAACACCATATATTTT.